This entry describes one TCR beta chain. Germline CDR1 SEHNR, CDR2 FQNEAQ (reference sequence). The V segment lost 5 bases and the J segment 0 bases; nucleotides outside the gene matches: 8. The CDR3 runs 16 residues. This record belongs to a study of T cells in Graves' hyperthyroidism and ophthalmopathy. Researchers amplified the TCR beta CDR3 regions from RNA transcripts. HTBI primers were employed in a first-round RT-PCR of the TCR CDR3. Via MiXCR, TCRdb re-called the multiplex PCR reads, giving one row per CDR3 protein. The sample lists about 840,000 distinct CDR3 sequences, 35% to 45% occurring once. Criteria for exclusion of patients were uncontrolled infection, other autoimmune disease, pregnancy or lactation.

V is TRBV7-9 and J is TRBJ1-1; 8 bases are shared with TRBD1. This clonotype originated in a man in his late teens or twenties with Graves' hyperthyroidism. Sequenced: blood. Written as DNA, the CDR3 is TGTGCCAGCAGCACCCGGGACAGGAATATGAACACTGAAGCTTTCTTT. It yields the protein CASSTRDRNMNTEAFF.